A single sample is the source of the 19 T cell receptor beta chains below, sequenced in a study of blood T cell repertoires in COVID-19. Profiled with immunoSEQ multiplex PCR; TCRdb holds only in-frame clones, not every one. The data contain approximately 450,000 clones, about 90% of them singletons. Material: PBMCs or T cells enriched from blood (not recorded which). These receptor sequences come from a woman aged 18-29 years with acute COVID-19.

The chain uses TRBV5-4 and TRBJ2-1, with TRBD1 identical over 9 bases. Germline CDR1 and CDR2: SGHNT and YYREEE (reference sequence). Unmatched junction bases numbered 10, after V lost 2 bases and J lost 7 bases. This CDR3 has 16 amino acids. Written as DNA, the CDR3 is TGTGCCAGCAGCTTTTGGACAGGGGCCGCGAGTAATGAGCAGTTCTTC. Translating it yields CASSFWTGAASNEQFF.

This chain connects TRBV30 to TRBJ1-1; TRBD1 aligns across 9 bases. Germline V lookup: CDR1 GTSNPN, CDR2 SVGIG (reference sequence). Losses at the gene ends were 0 bases for V and 6 bases for J; bases not matched to a gene: 5. This CDR3 has 14 residues. In DNA, the CDR3 is TGTGCCTGGAGTGTAACAGGGGGCCCTCCTGAAGCTTTCTTT. This gives the protein CAWSVTGGPPEAFF. The variable domain in full, with the rest retrieved from reference TRBV30 and TRBJ1-1, is SQTIHQWPATLVQPVGSPLSLECTVEGTSNPNLYWYRQAAGRGLQLLFYSVGIGQISSEVPQNLSASRPQDRQFILSSKKLLLSDSGFYLCAWSVTGGPPEAFFGQGTRLTVV.

The chain employs TRBV11-2 and TRBJ2-1; 8 bases are shared with TRBD2. CDR3 size: 17 residues. V trimming: 1 base; J trimming: 7 bases; junction bases outside the gene matches: 12. In germline, CDR1 is SGHAT, CDR2 FQNNGV. The CDR3 DNA is TGTGCCAGCAGCTTAGGGAGTGGTAGCGGGATAGTTAATGAGCAGTTCTTC. Translating it yields CASSLGSGSGIVNEQFF.

J is TRBJ1-3 and V is TRBV4-1, with no clear D. V lost 3 bases and J lost 4, with 13 bases in between. CDR1 is MGHRA, CDR2 YSYEKL, per germline. The CDR3 totals 15 residues. CDR3 bases: TGCGCCAGCAGCCATATGGAGGGTTCGGGAAACACCATATATTTT. Translated: CASSHMEGSGNTIYF.

V is TRBV21-1 and J is TRBJ2-5; the D call TRBD2 from the table was never checked on the DNA. TRBV21-1 is given as a pseudogene. This CDR3 has 10 residues. The DNA of the CDR3 is TGTGCCAGGAAGGCGGGGACCCAGTACTTC. This encodes CARKAGTQYF.

This chain uses TRBV27 with TRBJ2-7; TRBD1 matches 8 bases. Trimming removed 4 bases from V and 6 bases from J; junction bases left unmatched: 2. The CDR3 consists of 12 residues. Germline V gene sequence: CDR1 MNHEY, CDR2 SMNVEV (reference sequence). CDR3 in amino acids: CASSWTGSEQYF. The CDR3, as DNA: TGTGCCAGCAGTTGGACAGGGTCCGAGCAGTACTTC.

The J gene is TRBJ2-5, the V gene TRBV5-1, with 7 bases matching TRBD1. V lost 1 base and J lost 5; bases outside the gene matches: 8. The CDR3 is 15 amino acids. Germline CDR1 is SGHRS and CDR2 is YFSETQ. The CDR3 DNA is TGCGCCAGCAGCTTGCAGGGGGAGAAGTGGGAGACCCAGTACTTC. It encodes CASSLQGEKWETQYF. Looking up the rest from reference TRBV5-1 and TRBJ2-5 gives the full variable domain: KAGVTQTPRYLIKTRGQQVTLSCSPISGHRSVSWYQQTPGQGLQFLFEYFSETQRNKGNFPGRFSGRQFSNSRSEMNVSTLELGDSALYLCASSLQGEKWETQYFGPGTRLLVL.

This chain links TRBV28 with TRBJ2-7; 8 nucleotides line up with TRBD1. Germline V gene lookup returns CDR1 MDHEN and CDR2 SYDVKM. Germline trimming cut 6 bases from V and 4 bases from J; bases unmatched to any gene: 5. The CDR3 runs to 13 residues. This CDR3 reads CASSRTGQYEQYF. In DNA, the CDR3 is TGTGCCAGCAGCCGGACAGGGCAATACGAGCAGTACTTC.

This chain connects TRBV7-2 to TRBJ2-1; 13 nucleotides agree with TRBD2. The CDR3 extends over 19 amino acids. Trimming cost V 2 bases and J 0 bases; bases outside gene matches: 7. The germline CDR1 and CDR2 sequences are SGHTA and FQGNSA. The CDR3 reads CASSLRTSGGASSYNEQFF. The CDR3 DNA reads TGTGCCAGCAGCTTAAGGACTAGCGGGGGCGCCAGCTCCTACAATGAGCAGTTCTTC.

This sequence joins TRBV6-5 and TRBJ1-1; no firm D call. Germline assignment: CDR1 MNHEY and CDR2 SVGAGI. The CDR3 is 15 residues long. The V gene lost 2 bases and the J gene lost 5 bases, with 15 bases spanning the gap. In DNA, the CDR3 is TGTGCCAGCAGTTACGGATCGGGGTTCGAGACTGAAGCTTTCTTT. Translated: CASSYGSGFETEAFF.

The chain uses TRBV5-1 and TRBJ1-1; D remains unclear. This CDR3 region has 15 residues. The V end lost 0 bases, the J end lost 0 bases, and 9 bases lay between the germline ends. Germline V CDR1 and CDR2: SGHRS, YFSETQ. The chain's CDR3 is CASSLEYTMNTEAFF. The CDR3 nucleotides read TGCGCCAGCAGCTTGGAGTACACGATGAACACTGAAGCTTTCTTT. Together with reference TRBV5-1 and TRBJ1-1, the CDR3 gives the full variable domain: KAGVTQTPRYLIKTRGQQVTLSCSPISGHRSVSWYQQTPGQGLQFLFEYFSETQRNKGNFPGRFSGRQFSNSRSEMNVSTLELGDSALYLCASSLEYTMNTEAFFGQGTRLTVV.

This clone was counted between two and nine times. The V and J genes are TRBV7-8 and TRBJ1-5, with 8 positions matching TRBD1. Germline-derived CDR1 and CDR2 are SGHVS and FQNEAQ. The length of the CDR3 is 15 residues. V was pared by 5 bases and J by 4 bases, with 7 bases of the junction left unmatched. The CDR3, as DNA: TGTGCCAGCAGCGCTTTAGGACAGGGTAATCAGCCCCAGCATTTT. Amino acids: CASSALGQGNQPQHF.

The chain joins TRBV9 to TRBJ1-3, with D perhaps TRBD1 (5 bases). This CDR3 region has 15 residues. Germline CDR1 and CDR2: SGDLS and YYNGEE. V dropped 2 bases and J dropped 3 bases, with 12 bases sitting between them. This chain's CDR3 is CASSVEAGGGNTIYF. As DNA, the CDR3 is TGTGCCAGCAGCGTGGAGGCGGGGGGTGGAAACACCATATATTTT.

The chain links TRBV7-8 to TRBJ2-7; possibly TRBD2 for D (6 bases). The germline CDR1 and CDR2 sequences are SGHVS and FQNEAQ. Deletions cut 2 bases from V and 4 bases from J, with 12 bases between. CDR3 length: 14 residues. CDR3 nucleotide sequence: TGTGCCAGCAGCTTACTAGCGAGGGTTTACGAGCAGTACTTC. Its translation: CASSLLARVYEQYF.

The chain joins TRBV2 to TRBJ1-6; 7 bases fit TRBD1. V lost 8 bases and J lost 7; bases outside the gene matches: 8. The CDR3 sequence is 14 residues long. Germline V CDR1 and CDR2: SNHLY, FYNNEI. The DNA of the CDR3 is TGTGCCAGCGGTACAGGGGTATTGAATTCACCCCTCCACTTT. It is translated as CASGTGVLNSPLHF.

The rearrangement joins TRBV5-1 to TRBJ1-2, with 8 bases fitting TRBD1. Germline V lookup: CDR1 SGHRS, CDR2 YFSETQ. The CDR3 is 16 amino acids. V lost 0 bases and J lost 8; bases outside the gene matches: 12. The CDR3 region is CASSLAGGGQGEGYTF. CDR3 nucleotide sequence: TGCGCCAGCAGCTTGGCCGGCGGCGGACAGGGCGAGGGCTACACCTTC.

This CDR3 reads CASSYPGTSGISRIQYF. The DNA of the CDR3 is TGTGCCAGCAGCTACCCCGGGACTAGCGGAATCTCGCGAATTCAGTACTTC. The chain employs TRBV28 and TRBJ2-4, with 11 bases that match TRBD2. Germline values: CDR1 MDHEN, CDR2 SYDVKM. The CDR3 has 17 residues. J was trimmed by 10 bases and V by 6 bases; bases with no gene match: 17.

This clone has more than one count but fewer than ten. J is TRBJ1-2 and V is TRBV5-4; 9 bases fit TRBD1. The germline gives CDR1 SGHNT, CDR2 YYREEE (reference sequence). This CDR3 spans 14 amino acids. The V gene end was trimmed by 6 bases and the J gene end by 0 bases; junction bases not matched to a gene: 3. The CDR3: CASTRTGANYGYTF. In DNA form, the CDR3 reads TGTGCCAGCACCAGGACAGGGGCTAACTATGGCTACACCTTC.

The CDR3 DNA sequence: TGTGCCAGCAGTTTGTTGGGACAGGGAAACACCATATATTTT. Amino acids: CASSLLGQGNTIYF. The chain couples TRBV28 to TRBJ1-3; 7 bases match TRBD1. The CDR3 loop spans 14 amino acids. Germline V gene data show CDR1 as MDHEN and CDR2 as SYDVKM. Trimming took 3 bases from V and 4 from J; bases not matched to a gene: 3.